This is a list of T cell receptor beta chains from one sample in a study of shared clonotypes between healthy human individuals. Assay: immunoSEQ multiplex PCR; the TCRdb copy retains only in-frame clones and omits some. Of about 2.2 million clones listed, 85% to 95% are singletons. The sequenced material came from naive CD8+ T cells from PBMCs. The origin of the receptors is a man aged 18 to 29 in good health. Some clones in this sample may be carry-over from other donors' samples. CDR3s include the opening cysteine and the closing phenylalanine or tryptophan. The order of the fields is D gene, V gene, J gene, clone size, CDR3 protein, CDR3 DNA. D genes are given only for firm matches. The size entry is marked missing in some rows and otherwise reads once, few, many or a size class.

d_gene: TRBD1
v_gene: TRBV6-6
j_gene: TRBJ2-3
abundance: NA
CDR3aa: CASSWGQGADTQYF
CDR3nt: TGTGCCAGCAGCTGGGGACAGGGGGCAGATACGCAGTATTTT

d_gene: NA
v_gene: TRBV19
j_gene: TRBJ2-7
abundance: NA
CDR3aa: CASSRPQISYEQYF
CDR3nt: TGTGCCAGTAGTAGGCCGCAAATTTCCTACGAGCAGTACTTC

d_gene: NA
v_gene: TRBV19
j_gene: TRBJ2-7
abundance: once
CDR3aa: CASSITVSYEQYF
CDR3nt: TGTGCCAGTAGTATAACGGTCTCCTACGAGCAGTACTTC

d_gene: NA
v_gene: TRBV9
j_gene: TRBJ2-7
abundance: NA
CDR3aa: CASSLLAAGDEQYF
CDR3nt: TGTGCCAGCAGCCTTCTTGCGGCAGGGGACGAGCAGTACTTC

d_gene: TRBD2
v_gene: TRBV7-9
j_gene: TRBJ2-7
abundance: NA
CDR3aa: CASSLGLAGSYYEQYF
CDR3nt: TGTGCCAGCAGCTTAGGACTAGCGGGATCTTACTACGAGCAGTACTTC

d_gene: NA
v_gene: TRBV4-3
j_gene: TRBJ2-1
abundance: NA
CDR3aa: CASSPSQVFYNEQFF
CDR3nt: TGCGCCAGCAGCCCGTCACAGGTTTTCTACAATGAGCAGTTCTTC

d_gene: NA
v_gene: TRBV27
j_gene: TRBJ2-1
abundance: NA
CDR3aa: CASSLSGALAYNEQFF
CDR3nt: TGTGCCAGCAGTTTATCGGGCGCGCTAGCCTACAATGAGCAGTTCTTC

d_gene: NA
v_gene: TRBV6-5
j_gene: TRBJ1-1
abundance: NA
CDR3aa: CASTILGGDTEAFF
CDR3nt: TGTGCCAGCACTATATTGGGGGGGGACACTGAAGCTTTCTTT

d_gene: NA
v_gene: TRBV7-9
j_gene: TRBJ1-2
abundance: NA
CDR3aa: CASSSLGSDEDGYTF
CDR3nt: TGTGCCAGCAGCTCGTTGGGCTCCGATGAGGATGGCTACACCTTC

d_gene: NA
v_gene: TRBV6-6
j_gene: TRBJ2-7
abundance: NA
CDR3aa: CASRLPGTSAYEQYF
CDR3nt: TGTGCCAGCAGGTTACCCGGGACATCCGCCTACGAGCAGTACTTC

d_gene: NA
v_gene: TRBV9
j_gene: TRBJ2-6
abundance: NA
CDR3aa: CASSATPGQSITGANVLTF
CDR3nt: TGTGCCAGCAGCGCGACGCCTGGACAGAGTATTACTGGGGCCAACGTCCTGACTTTC

d_gene: NA
v_gene: TRBV7-9
j_gene: TRBJ2-3
abundance: NA
CDR3aa: CASSPTDSTDTQYF
CDR3nt: TGTGCCAGCAGCCCGACAGATAGCACAGATACGCAGTATTTT

d_gene: TRBD1
v_gene: TRBV29-1
j_gene: TRBJ1-6
abundance: NA
CDR3aa: CSVRTGENSPLHF
CDR3nt: TGCAGCGTTAGGACAGGGGAAAATTCACCCCTCCACTTT

d_gene: NA
v_gene: TRBV11-2
j_gene: TRBJ2-7
abundance: NA
CDR3aa: CASSTGSYEQYF
CDR3nt: TGTGCCAGCAGTACAGGGTCCTACGAGCAGTACTTC

d_gene: TRBD1
v_gene: TRBV27
j_gene: TRBJ2-7
abundance: NA
CDR3aa: CASSFLDRVYEQYF
CDR3nt: TGTGCCAGCAGTTTTCTGGACAGGGTGTACGAGCAGTACTTC

d_gene: TRBD1
v_gene: TRBV11-2
j_gene: TRBJ1-1
abundance: few
CDR3aa: CASSLWDRVKGTEAFF
CDR3nt: TGTGCCAGCAGCTTATGGGACAGGGTGAAGGGCACTGAAGCTTTCTTT

d_gene: NA
v_gene: TRBV7-9
j_gene: TRBJ2-1
abundance: NA
CDR3aa: CASGESHSYNEQFF
CDR3nt: TGTGCCAGCGGAGAAAGCCACTCCTACAATGAGCAGTTCTTC

d_gene: TRBD2
v_gene: TRBV18
j_gene: TRBJ2-1
abundance: NA
CDR3aa: CASSPPLAGGNEQFF
CDR3nt: TGTGCCAGCTCACCACCTCTAGCGGGAGGCAATGAGCAGTTCTTC

d_gene: NA
v_gene: TRBV30
j_gene: TRBJ2-7
abundance: NA
CDR3aa: CAWSVRQPHYEQYF
CDR3nt: TGTGCCTGGAGTGTACGCCAGCCCCACTACGAGCAGTACTTC

d_gene: TRBD1
v_gene: TRBV5-5
j_gene: TRBJ2-7
abundance: once
CDR3aa: CASSLGDRGIYEQYF
CDR3nt: TGTGCCAGCAGCTTGGGGGACAGGGGAATCTACGAGCAGTACTTC

d_gene: NA
v_gene: TRBV7-9
j_gene: TRBJ2-7
abundance: NA
CDR3aa: CASRTGGALGEQYF
CDR3nt: TGTGCCAGCAGGACCGGCGGGGCGCTTGGGGAGCAGTACTTC

d_gene: NA
v_gene: TRBV9
j_gene: TRBJ1-2
abundance: NA
CDR3aa: CASSAPRPGGYTF
CDR3nt: TGTGCCAGCAGCGCACCCAGGCCGGGGGGCTACACCTTC

d_gene: TRBD2
v_gene: TRBV2
j_gene: TRBJ2-3
abundance: NA
CDR3aa: CASSVEYRRTSGKDTQYF
CDR3nt: TGTGCCAGCAGTGTCGAATACCGGAGGACTAGCGGGAAAGATACGCAGTATTTT

d_gene: NA
v_gene: TRBV29-1
j_gene: TRBJ2-1
abundance: NA
CDR3aa: CSVERGNEQFF
CDR3nt: TGCAGCGTTGAACGCGGCAATGAGCAGTTCTTC

d_gene: TRBD2
v_gene: TRBV9
j_gene: TRBJ2-1
abundance: NA
CDR3aa: CASSTRLPGLAGSFSYNEQFF
CDR3nt: TGTGCCAGCAGCACCCGCCTGCCGGGACTAGCGGGTTCCTTCTCCTACAATGAGCAGTTCTTC

d_gene: NA
v_gene: TRBV6-4
j_gene: TRBJ1-1
abundance: NA
CDR3aa: CASMGDGTEAFF
CDR3nt: TGTGCCAGCATGGGGGACGGCACTGAAGCTTTCTTT

d_gene: NA
v_gene: TRBV4-2
j_gene: TRBJ2-2
abundance: NA
CDR3aa: CASSQGGGTGELFF
CDR3nt: TGTGCCAGCAGCCAAGGGGGAGGCACCGGGGAGCTGTTTTTT

d_gene: NA
v_gene: TRBV6-1
j_gene: TRBJ2-1
abundance: once
CDR3aa: CASSLASLTGEQFF
CDR3nt: TGTGCCAGCAGCCTAGCCTCCCTCACAGGTGAGCAGTTCTTC

d_gene: NA
v_gene: TRBV10-2
j_gene: TRBJ2-7
abundance: NA
CDR3aa: CASSEGDYEQYF
CDR3nt: TGCGCCAGCAGTGAAGGCGATTACGAGCAGTACTTC

d_gene: NA
v_gene: TRBV28
j_gene: TRBJ1-3
abundance: NA
CDR3aa: CASSLVFQGSGNTIYF
CDR3nt: TGTGCCAGCAGTTTAGTCTTCCAGGGCTCTGGAAACACCATATATTTT

d_gene: NA
v_gene: TRBV4-3
j_gene: TRBJ2-7
abundance: once
CDR3aa: CASSQARGGSYEQYF
CDR3nt: TGCGCCAGCAGCCAAGCTAGGGGCGGGTCCTACGAGCAGTACTTC

d_gene: NA
v_gene: TRBV5-1
j_gene: TRBJ1-4
abundance: few
CDR3aa: CASSLRQANEKLFF
CDR3nt: TGCGCCAGCAGCTTGAGACAGGCGAATGAAAAACTGTTTTTT

d_gene: TRBD2
v_gene: TRBV18
j_gene: TRBJ2-7
abundance: NA
CDR3aa: CASSLTQRLAPITSEQYF
CDR3nt: TGTGCCAGCTCCCTAACCCAACGACTAGCCCCAATCACCTCAGAGCAGTACTTC

d_gene: NA
v_gene: TRBV7-9
j_gene: TRBJ1-2
abundance: once
CDR3aa: CASSSTRDPPNYGYTF
CDR3nt: TGTGCCAGCAGCTCAACGCGGGACCCCCCTAACTATGGCTACACCTTT

d_gene: NA
v_gene: TRBV27
j_gene: TRBJ1-1
abundance: NA
CDR3aa: CASSGGNTEAFF
CDR3nt: TGTGCCAGCAGTGGGGGGAACACTGAAGCTTTCTTT

d_gene: TRBD1
v_gene: TRBV29-1
j_gene: TRBJ1-2
abundance: NA
CDR3aa: CSVEDPGQGAYYGYTF
CDR3nt: TGCAGCGTTGAAGATCCGGGACAGGGGGCTTACTATGGCTACACCTTC

d_gene: NA
v_gene: TRBV25-1
j_gene: TRBJ2-5
abundance: NA
CDR3aa: CASSPGPGETQYF
CDR3nt: TGTGCCAGCAGCCCGGGACCAGGAGAGACCCAGTACTTC

d_gene: TRBD1
v_gene: TRBV10-3
j_gene: TRBJ2-2
abundance: NA
CDR3aa: CATGTGDSNTGELFF
CDR3nt: TGTGCCACCGGGACAGGGGACTCGAACACCGGGGAGCTGTTTTTT

d_gene: NA
v_gene: TRBV7-2
j_gene: TRBJ1-4
abundance: NA
CDR3aa: CASSFRHLGRGEKLFF
CDR3nt: TGTGCCAGCAGCTTCCGACACTTGGGACGGGGTGAAAAACTGTTTTTT

d_gene: TRBD2
v_gene: TRBV7-2
j_gene: TRBJ2-7
abundance: NA
CDR3aa: CASSSRTSGPSYEQYF
CDR3nt: TGTGCCAGCAGCTCGAGGACTAGCGGTCCCTCCTACGAGCAGTACTTC

d_gene: NA
v_gene: TRBV27
j_gene: TRBJ2-7
abundance: NA
CDR3aa: CASSPGQSYEQYF
CDR3nt: TGTGCCTCCTCCCCGGGGCAATCCTACGAGCAGTACTTC

d_gene: NA
v_gene: TRBV29-1
j_gene: TRBJ2-7
abundance: NA
CDR3aa: CSVEDTYEQYF
CDR3nt: TGCAGCGTTGAAGATACCTACGAGCAGTACTTC

d_gene: NA
v_gene: TRBV28
j_gene: TRBJ1-4
abundance: NA
CDR3aa: CASSRTAATNEKLFF
CDR3nt: TGTGCCAGCAGTCGGACAGCTGCAACTAATGAAAAACTGTTTTTT